This T cell receptor beta chain was recovered during a study of OX40 agonist ivuxolimab in advanced cancers. Looking at the study overall: Ivuxolimab, which targeted the costimulatory receptor OX40 (CD134), was an agonistic, fully human IgG2 monoclonal antibody. Intravenous ivuxolimab was administered to patients every 2 weeks at six dose levels: 0.01, 0.1, 0.3, 1.5, 3 and 10 mg/kg. Among the approximately 54 dose-escalation patients, some 20 had hepatocellular carcinoma, roughly 15 melanoma, 9 renal cell carcinoma and 9 head and neck cancer. The dose-escalation cohort was about 83% male with a mean age of about 54 years, ranging from about 20 to 85. Prior anti-PD-1, anti-PD-L1 or anti-CTLA-4 therapy was permitted, and 40% of dose-escalation patients had received checkpoint inhibitors. Three dose-escalation patients achieved partial responses, one with hepatocellular carcinoma and two with cutaneous melanoma. Peripheral TCRbeta sequencing was intended to test whether TCR sequence diversity was altered and clonal T-cell expansion was caused by ivuxolimab. The paper describes the monotherapy dose-escalation part (N ≈ 51 patients) of the phase I trial of ivuxolimab.

On this clone itself: Its antigen is still unknown. Base-call qualities are not available, and no considerably larger clone is one nucleotide away.

Patients with autoimmune disease history or receiving systemic immunosuppression were excluded from the trial. In every dose cohort, peripheral blood was drawn for TCR sequencing at baseline, cycle 4 day 1, and cycle 7 day 1. The samples were drawn from a first-in-human, open-label, multicenter phase I dose-escalation trial of ivuxolimab. Adults with locally advanced or metastatic melanoma, renal cell, hepatocellular, or head and neck squamous cell carcinoma were enrolled in the trial. CD4+ and CD8+ T cells were sorted separately from peripheral blood before TCR sequencing. The germline V gene (reference sequence) yields LNHDA for CDR1 and SQIVND for CDR2. At the junction V is shortened by 2 bases and J by 7 bases, with 20 bases in between. From the cysteine through the phenylalanine, the CDR3 covers 16 amino acids. Of the read, only the CDR3 DNA is kept; its 48 bases are in frame from base 1. Paper-wide results and their limitations: After ivuxolimab, CD8+ T cells had more expanded clones than CD4+ T cells on average. Low levels of normalized T-cell clonal expansion were also seen in some nonresponding patients. In the 0.1-3.0 mg/kg groups, partial responders had among the lowest normalized peripheral clonal expansion, particularly in CD8+ T cells. The antigen specificity of the clonally expanded peripheral T cells was not determined. At doses from 0.1 to 3.0 mg/kg, clonal expansion was seen in both CD4+ and CD8+ blood T cells between baseline and week 6.

Genomic DNA was extracted from sorted cells for sequencing of the TCRbeta CDR3 region. TCRbeta CDR3 regions were sequenced using the immunoSEQ Assay. Drawn from immuneACCESS, this table holds only the in-frame rearrangements with V and J called that TCRdb kept. Clones are partly lost; checked studies trace under half to an unresolved V gene and leave the rest unexplained. This sample holds 50,000 to 60,000 clones; approximately 87% were observed only once. In total, the top ten clones hold about 5.1% of the sample. This specimen consisted of CD4+ or CD8+ T cells sorted from blood, obtained in a trial of the OX40 agonist ivuxolimab. The sequence is built from TRBV19 and TRBJ1-1; no D segment can be confidently identified. The receptor was derived from an adult with an advanced solid tumor such as melanoma, head and neck, liver or kidney cancer. Here is the DNA: TGTGCCAGTAGTATAATCTACCCTGCAGGCACCGATGAAGCTTTCTTT. Its protein reads: CASSIIYPAGTDEAFF.